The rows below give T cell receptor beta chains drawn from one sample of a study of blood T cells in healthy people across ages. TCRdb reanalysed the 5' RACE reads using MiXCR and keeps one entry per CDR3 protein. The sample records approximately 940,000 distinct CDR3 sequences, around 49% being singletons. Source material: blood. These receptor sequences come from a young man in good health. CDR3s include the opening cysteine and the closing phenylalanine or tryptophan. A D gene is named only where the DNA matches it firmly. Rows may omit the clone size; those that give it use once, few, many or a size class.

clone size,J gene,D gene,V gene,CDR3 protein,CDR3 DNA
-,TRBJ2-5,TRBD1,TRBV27,CASSVLQGAGETQYF,TGTGCCAGCAGTGTACTACAGGGGGCCGGGGAGACCCAGTACTTC
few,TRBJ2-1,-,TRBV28,CASSLEGETRNEQFF,TGTGCCAGCAGTTTGGAGGGGGAGACTAGAAATGAGCAGTTCTTC
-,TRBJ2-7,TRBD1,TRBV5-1,CASSPSGQGAYEQYF,TGCGCCAGCAGCCCTTCCGGACAGGGGGCCTACGAGCAGTACTTC
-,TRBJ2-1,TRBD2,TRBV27,CASSSSSGGDNEQFF,TGTGCCAGCAGTTCAAGTAGCGGGGGGGACAATGAGCAGTTCTTC
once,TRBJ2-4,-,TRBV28,CASSLSTKQAKNIQYF,TGTGCCAGCAGTTTAAGTACGAAGCAAGCCAAAAACATTCAGTACTTC
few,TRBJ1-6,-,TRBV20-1,CSASVGQHNSPLHF,TGCAGTGCTTCGGTTGGACAGCATAATTCACCCCTCCACTTT
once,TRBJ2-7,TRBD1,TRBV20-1,CSASGQGSSAYEQYF,TGCAGTGCTAGCGGACAGGGGAGTTCAGCCTACGAGCAGTACTTC
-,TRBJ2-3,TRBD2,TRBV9,CASSVGARGGRSTDTQYF,TGTGCCAGCAGCGTAGGGGCCCGGGGGGGCAGGAGCACAGATACGCAGTATTTT
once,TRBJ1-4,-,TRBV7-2,CASSYTQGEKLFF,TGTGCCAGCAGCTATACCCAGGGAGAAAAACTGTTTTTT
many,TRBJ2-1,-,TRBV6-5,CASSPDVNEQFF,TGTGCCAGCAGCCCCGACGTCAATGAGCAGTTCTTC
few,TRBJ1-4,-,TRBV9,CASSLTGTGEKLFF,TGTGCCAGCAGTTTGACCGGGACCGGGGAAAAACTGTTTTTT
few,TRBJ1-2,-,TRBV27,CASSLSVSDVTNYGYTF,TGTGCCAGCAGTTTATCGGTGTCAGACGTTACCAACTATGGCTACACCTTC
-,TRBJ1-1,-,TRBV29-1,CSVEDPDLSEAFF,TGCAGCGTTGAAGACCCCGACCTGTCTGAAGCTTTCTTT
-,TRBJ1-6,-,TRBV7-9,CASSRDGVHNSPLHF,TGTGCCAGCAGTCGCGATGGGGTCCATAATTCACCCCTCCACTTT
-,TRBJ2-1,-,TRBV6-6,CASRGEVPDFNEQFF,TGTGCCAGCAGGGGGGAGGTCCCCGACTTCAATGAGCAGTTCTTC